This passage covers 9 T cell receptor beta chains from one sample sequenced in a study of Ad26.COV2.S vaccination and SARS-CoV-2 variants. Method: immunoSEQ multiplex PCR; TCRdb's copy keeps in-frame clones and lacks some. Found here are about 380,000 clones, about four fifths of them singletons; the top ten hold almost 7.5%. Treatment given: 19 received Ad26.COV2.S at low or high dose, single or two shots; 5 received placebo; per-sample allocation not given. Sample collection was performed on day 63 after the first vaccine or placebo injection. The sequencing used peripheral blood, collected in a trial of Ad26.COV2.S vaccine versus placebo. The origin of the receptors is a person between 18 and 65 years old who received the Ad26.COV2.S COVID-19 vaccine or a placebo.

The chain couples TRBV11-3 to TRBJ2-7; tentatively, D is TRBD1 (6 bases). The germline V gene encodes CDR1 SGHNT and CDR2 YENEEA. This CDR3 has 15 amino acids. Trimming removed 1 base from V and 2 bases from J, with 12 bases in between. The CDR3 bases are TGTGCCAGCAGCTTAGGACAGGAGGCTACCTACGAGCAGTACTTC. Amino acid sequence: CASSLGQEATYEQYF.

This clone was seen a few times. The chain links TRBV2 to TRBJ1-6; a possible D gene is TRBD1 (6 bases). CDR1 is SNHLY and CDR2 is FYNNEI in the germline V gene. Trimming shortened V by 10 bases and J by 10 bases, and 17 bases separated the two germline ends. The CDR3 spans 13 residues. The DNA for the CDR3 is TGTGCCATGGGGGATGGACAGAGATCACCCCTCCACTTT. The encoded protein is CAMGDGQRSPLHF.

J is TRBJ2-7 and V is TRBV20-1; a weak D match, TRBD1 (6 bases). Trimming removed 8 bases at V and 7 bases at J, with 15 bases between. The CDR3 totals 11 residues. CDR1 and CDR2 (germline): DFQATT, SNEGSKA (reference sequence). The CDR3 loop is CSSGLRGEQYF. CDR3 coding DNA: TGCAGTTCGGGGCTAAGGGGGGAGCAGTACTTC.

This chain links TRBV7-9 with TRBJ2-6; D unresolved. Trimming pared 5 bases from V and 4 bases from J, leaving 15 bases between. Germline values: CDR1 SEHNR, CDR2 FQNEAQ (reference sequence). The CDR3 has 16 residues. In DNA, the CDR3 is TGTGCCAGCAGCCCCCCTAGGGCGTCCGGGGCCAACGTCCTGACTTTC. Translation gives CASSPPRASGANVLTF.

This chain links TRBV5-1 with TRBJ2-7, with D unresolved. The CDR3 totals 12 residues. Germline CDR1 and CDR2: SGHRS and YFSETQ. Trimming left V 0 bases short and J 5 bases short, with 6 bases between. CDR3 amino acids: CASSLDYNEQYF. CDR3 DNA sequence: TGCGCCAGCAGCTTGGATTACAACGAGCAGTACTTC.

This clone turned up a few times. The chain has TRBV7-6 and TRBJ1-5; weak D call: TRBD1 (5 bases). CDR3 length equals 14 residues. Germline V gene sequence: CDR1 SGHVS, CDR2 FNYEAQ. V lost 4 bases and J lost 5, with 12 bases in between. In DNA form, the CDR3 reads TGTGCCAGCAGCTCCAGAGGAGGGGATCAGCCCCAGCATTTT. This translates into CASSSRGGDQPQHF.

This chain links TRBV10-3 with TRBJ2-7; D not certain. Trimming shortened V by 0 bases and J by 6 bases, and 9 bases separated the two germline ends. Germline V gene data show CDR1 as ENHRY and CDR2 as SYGVKD. This CDR3 is 13 amino acids long. Here the CDR3 reads CAISESTTREQYF. The CDR3 DNA reads TGTGCCATCAGTGAGTCTACTACGCGCGAGCAGTACTTC.

The chain couples TRBV11-3 to TRBJ2-3, with D hard to call. V lost 4 bases and J lost 1, with 6 bases in between. Germline-derived CDR1 and CDR2 are SGHNT and YENEEA. The CDR3 is 13 residues long. For the CDR3, the DNA is TGTGCCAGCAGCTGGCAAGGCACAGATACGCAGTATTTT. This translates into CASSWQGTDTQYF.

As DNA, the CDR3 is TGTGCCAGCCGTCGGGGACAGAACACTGAAGCTTTCTTT. Protein product: CASRRGQNTEAFF. The chain uses TRBV3-1 (or the pseudogene TRBV3-2) and TRBJ1-1, with a weak D call TRBD1 (6 bases). Trimming took 8 bases from V and 1 from J, leaving 11 bases between them. This CDR3 spans 13 amino acids. CDR1 and CDR2 (germline): LGHDT, YNNKEL (reference sequence).